This T cell receptor beta chain was sequenced during a study of PD-1 blockade in classical Hodgkin lymphoma. General observations from the study: At baseline, newly diagnosed patients reportedly showed less TCR diversity than healthy donors. Some patients started nivolumab under 1 year after ASCT, and they were excluded. For complete responders, baseline diversity was comparable to that of newly diagnosed patients.

Losses at the gene ends were 4 bases for V and 7 bases for J; bases not matched to a gene: 7. The CDR3 sequence is 13 residues long. CDR1 and CDR2 (germline): SGDLS, YYNGEE. As to time point: cycle 4 day 1 (C4D1), after 6 weeks of nivolumab. There was relapse after autologous stem cell transplantation in every patient, and there was variation in brentuximab vedotin exposure. Note on this clone: Its antigen is unknown.

Generated by immunoSEQ multiplex PCR, the TCRdb table keeps only in-frame clones and is missing some. The data contain about 90,000 clones, 75% to 85% of them seen just once; the ten biggest clones take up about a sixth. The chain links TRBV9 to TRBJ2-5; 7 nucleotides agree with TRBD2. The receptor's source is a human donor with classical Hodgkin lymphoma. This specimen consisted of peripheral blood mononuclear cells (PBMCs), obtained before the fourth cycle of nivolumab. CDR3 sequence reads: CASSRTPGGTQYF. The CDR3 nucleotides read TGTGCCAGCAGCCGGACACCGGGGGGGACCCAGTACTTC.